Listed below are T cell receptor beta chains from one sample, sequenced in a study of blood T cell repertoires in COVID-19. The repertoire was sequenced with immunoSEQ multiplex PCR; TCRdb's copy has only in-frame clones and lacks some. The sample includes fewer than 50,000 clones, approximately 90% of them seen just once. The sequenced sample consisted of peripheral blood. The receptors shown here come from a man aged 50 to 59 with active COVID-19. Each CDR3 is given with its conserved first and last residue. Each record gives: D gene, clone size, J gene, V gene, CDR3 DNA, CDR3 protein. D genes are given only for firm matches. The size entry is marked missing in some rows and otherwise reads once, few, many or a size class.

- | - | TRBJ2-7 | TRBV5-1 | TGCGCCAGCAGCTTTGGTGAAACAGCCGAGCAGTACTTC | CASSFGETAEQYF
TRBD1 | - | TRBJ1-2 | TRBV6-5 | TGTGCCACCCAGTTAGGGCAGGGGGCTAACTATGGCTACACCTTC | CATQLGQGANYGYTF
- | - | TRBJ2-3 | TRBV9 | TGTGCCAGCAGCACCAGAGGGGGAGATACGCAGTATTTT | CASSTRGGDTQYF
- | - | TRBJ2-3 | TRBV5-1 | TGCGCCAGCAGCTTGGCCAATAGCGTGCAGATAATTAGCACAGATACGCAGTATTTT | CASSLANSVQIISTDTQYF
- | - | TRBJ1-4 | TRBV5-4 | TGTGCCAGCAGCCCCTCGGGGGGGGCACGAGAAAAACTGTTTTTT | CASSPSGGAREKLFF
- | once | TRBJ2-1 | TRBV6-1 | TGTGCCAGCAGTGAAGTATACAGGGTACAATACAATGAGCAGTTCTTC | CASSEVYRVQYNEQFF
TRBD1 | - | TRBJ2-3 | TRBV9 | TGTGCCAGCAGCGAGGGACAGGACACAGATACGCAGTATTTT | CASSEGQDTDTQYF
TRBD2 | - | TRBJ2-3 | TRBV7-3 | TGTGCCAGCAGCTTCTCCTCCCTGGATCTGACTAGCCCTAGGCGCACAGATACGCAGTATTTT | CASSFSSLDLTSPRRTDTQYF
- | - | TRBJ2-5 | TRBV29-1 | TGCAGCGTTGAAAACCCGCGACTGCAAGAGACCCAGTACTTC | CSVENPRLQETQYF
- | - | TRBJ1-5 | TRBV28 | TGTGCCAGCAGTCGGTTAGTGGGCAATCAGCCCCAGCATTTT | CASSRLVGNQPQHF
TRBD2 | - | TRBJ2-3 | TRBV7-3 | TGTGCCAGCAGCTTACTGGGTAGCGGGACTAGCACAGATACGCAGTATTTT | CASSLLGSGTSTDTQYF
TRBD2 | - | TRBJ2-5 | TRBV7-9 | TGTGCCAGCAGCCGCCGGGACTATCCGGAGACCCAGTACTTC | CASSRRDYPETQYF
- | - | TRBJ2-5 | TRBV5-1 | TGCGCCAGCAGCGTGTCCGGGGACCAAGAGACCCAGTACTTC | CASSVSGDQETQYF
- | - | TRBJ2-7 | TRBV6-2/TRBV6-3 | TGTGCCAGCAGTCAGACGGAGACCTACGAGCAGTACTTC | CASSQTETYEQYF
- | - | TRBJ1-2 | TRBV27 | TGTGCCAGCAGTGCAGGGTCAGGGGCAGCCCTCGGCTATGGCTACACCTTC | CASSAGSGAALGYGYTF
TRBD2 | - | TRBJ2-3 | TRBV7-3 | TGTGCCAGCAGCCCTCCGGGGGGGCTCCCCACAGATACGCAGTATTTT | CASSPPGGLPTDTQYF
TRBD2 | - | TRBJ2-2 | TRBV5-1 | TGCGCCAGCAGCGCGGGGACTAGCGCCGGGGAGCTGTTTTTT | CASSAGTSAGELFF
TRBD1 | - | TRBJ1-2 | TRBV3-1/TRBV3-2 | TGTGCCAGCAGCCAAGATTGGGGACAGGGGCCTAGTTATGGCTACACCTTC | CASSQDWGQGPSYGYTF
- | once | TRBJ2-7 | TRBV5-1 | TGCGCCAGCAGCTTGAGTAGGGAGGAGCAGTACTTC | CASSLSREEQYF
- | - | TRBJ1-2 | TRBV5-4 | TGTGCCAGCAGCGCAGTGACAGAATATGGCTACACCTTC | CASSAVTEYGYTF
- | - | TRBJ2-5 | TRBV24-1 | TGTGCCACCAGTGATTTTACTCAGGGGGACTACCAAGAGACCCAGTACTTC | CATSDFTQGDYQETQYF
- | - | TRBJ2-1 | TRBV5-1 | TGCGCCAGCAGCTTGGAAGGGGTTCCCTACAATGAGCAGTTCTTC | CASSLEGVPYNEQFF
TRBD2 | - | TRBJ2-1 | TRBV4-1 | TGCGCCAGCAGCCGAGGACTAGGAAGGGCTACAATTCGGGATGAGCAGTTCTTC | CASSRGLGRATIRDEQFF
- | - | TRBJ2-2 | TRBV19 | TGTGCCAGTAGTATATTGGTCAGTTCGAACACCGGGGAGCTGTTTTTT | CASSILVSSNTGELFF
TRBD1 | - | TRBJ1-2 | TRBV9 | TGTGCCAGCAGCCCTACAGGGGGGTATGGCTACACCTTC | CASSPTGGYGYTF
TRBD2 | - | TRBJ2-7 | TRBV28 | TGTGCCAGCAGGCAGCGGGAGGTGTACTTC | CASRQREVYF
TRBD2 | - | TRBJ2-1 | TRBV18 | TGTGCCAGCTCACCCCCTCACGCTAGCGGGAGGGCCGCTGAGCAGTTCTTC | CASSPPHASGRAAEQFF
TRBD2 | - | TRBJ2-3 | TRBV10-3 | TGTGCCGTCCGGCGGGAGAGTAATACGCAGTATTTT | CAVRRESNTQYF